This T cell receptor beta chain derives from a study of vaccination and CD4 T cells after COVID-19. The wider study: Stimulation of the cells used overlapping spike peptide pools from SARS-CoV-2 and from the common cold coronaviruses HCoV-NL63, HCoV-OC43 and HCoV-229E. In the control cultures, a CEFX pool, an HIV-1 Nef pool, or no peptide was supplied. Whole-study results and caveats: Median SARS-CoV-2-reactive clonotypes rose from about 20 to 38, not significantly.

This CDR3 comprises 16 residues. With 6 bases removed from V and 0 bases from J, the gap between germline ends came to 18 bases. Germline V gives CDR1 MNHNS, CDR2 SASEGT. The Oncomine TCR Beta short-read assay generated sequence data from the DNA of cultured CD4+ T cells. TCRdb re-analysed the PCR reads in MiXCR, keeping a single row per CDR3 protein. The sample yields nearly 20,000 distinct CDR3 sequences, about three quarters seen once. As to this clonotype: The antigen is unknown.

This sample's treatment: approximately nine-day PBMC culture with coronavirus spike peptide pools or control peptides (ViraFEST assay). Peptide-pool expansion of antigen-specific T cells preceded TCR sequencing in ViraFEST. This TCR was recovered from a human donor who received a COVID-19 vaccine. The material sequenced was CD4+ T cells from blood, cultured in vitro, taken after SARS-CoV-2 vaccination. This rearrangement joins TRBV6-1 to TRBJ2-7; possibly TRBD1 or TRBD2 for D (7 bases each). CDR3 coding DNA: TGTGCCAGCAGGACCCGGGGCAGGGGGGGCTCCTACGAGCAGTACTTC. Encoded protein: CASRTRGRGGSYEQYF.